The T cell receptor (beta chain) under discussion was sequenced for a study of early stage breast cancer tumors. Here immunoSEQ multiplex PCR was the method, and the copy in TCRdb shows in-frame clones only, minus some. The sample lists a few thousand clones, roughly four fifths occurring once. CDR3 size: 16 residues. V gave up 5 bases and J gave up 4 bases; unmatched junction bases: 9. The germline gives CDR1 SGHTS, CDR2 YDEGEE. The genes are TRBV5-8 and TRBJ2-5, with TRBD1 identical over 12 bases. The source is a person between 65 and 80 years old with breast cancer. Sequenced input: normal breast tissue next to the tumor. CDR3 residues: CASSPFGTGGRETQYF. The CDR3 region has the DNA TGTGCCAGCAGTCCGTTCGGGACAGGGGGCCGAGAGACCCAGTACTTC.